Below, 19 T cell receptor beta chains from the same sample are listed, as sequenced in a study of cytomegalovirus exposure and HLA in healthy donors. The PCR employed 60 Vbeta primers together with 13 Jbeta primers. Method: immunoSEQ multiplex PCR; TCRdb's copy keeps in-frame clones and lacks some. Its table lists around 130,000 clones. Sample: PBMCs. The source of these receptors is a woman in her sixties in good health and CMV-seronegative.

For the CDR3, the DNA is TGTGCCAGCAGTTTTGGGACAGGGCGAGGCTTAGAGACCCAGTACTTC. It encodes CASSFGTGRGLETQYF. The chain joins TRBV28 to TRBJ2-5; 9 nucleotides line up with TRBD1. Germline lookup yields CDR1 MDHEN and CDR2 SYDVKM. After removal of 3 bases from V and 4 bases from J, the junction contained 9 bases not matched to a gene. This CDR3 is built from 16 residues.

The V call is TRBV2, the J call TRBJ2-1, with 10 bases identical to TRBD2. J lost 0 bases, V lost 8 bases, and 10 bases had no gene match. This CDR3 spans 17 amino acids. Germline CDR1 and CDR2: SNHLY and FYNNEI. CDR3 sequence (DNA): TGTGCCAGCTTCGGTAGCGGGGGGTCCTACTCCTACAATGAGCAGTTCTTC. Translated, it gives CASFGSGGSYSYNEQFF.

This chain links TRBV6-1 with TRBJ2-1, with 7 bases aligning to TRBD1. The CDR3 contains 15 residues. V lost 8 bases, J lost 1 base, and 8 bases stayed unmatched. In germline, CDR1 is MNHNS, CDR2 SASEGT. Here the CDR3 DNA reads TGTGCCAGCCTCCGGGACAGCATTTCCTACAATGAGCAGTTCTTC. Protein sequence: CASLRDSISYNEQFF.

The chain carries TRBV19 and TRBJ1-1; 9 bases map to TRBD1. The V gene end was trimmed by 5 bases and the J gene end by 6 bases; junction bases not matched to a gene: 13. CDR1 is LNHDA and CDR2 is SQIVND in the germline V gene (reference sequence). The CDR3 has 16 residues. CDR3 in DNA: TGTGCCAGTAGTCCCCAACAGGGGGCGGGTCACGCTGAAGCTTTCTTT. The encoded protein is CASSPQQGAGHAEAFF. Full variable domain (outside the CDR3, taken from reference TRBV19 and TRBJ1-1): DGGITQSPKYLFRKEGQNVTLSCEQNLNHDAMYWYRQDPGQGLRLIYYSQIVNDFQKGDIAEGYSVSREKKESFPLTVTSAQKNPTAFYLCASSPQQGAGHAEAFFGQGTRLTVV.

The V and J genes are TRBV19 and TRBJ2-1, with a tentative D call TRBD2 (6 bases). The CDR3 length is 15 residues. Germline V gene data show CDR1 as LNHDA and CDR2 as SQIVND (reference sequence). V was pared by 3 bases and J by 7 bases, with 16 bases between. The CDR3 spells CASSISGVGLNEQFF. The CDR3 DNA reads TGTGCCAGTAGTATCTCGGGGGTGGGGCTTAATGAGCAGTTCTTC.

This chain links TRBV5-1 with TRBJ2-7; D possibly corresponds to TRBD2 (5 bases). V gave up 4 bases and J gave up 0 bases, with 14 bases separating them. Germline lookup yields CDR1 SGHRS and CDR2 YFSETQ. The CDR3 length is 15 residues. The chain's CDR3 is CASSPSGMSSYEQYF. The DNA of the CDR3 is TGCGCCAGCAGCCCCTCCGGGATGAGCTCCTACGAGCAGTACTTC.

This chain joins TRBV5-1 and TRBJ2-7; the match to TRBD1 covers 8 bases. The ends lost 3 bases at V and 6 bases at J; junction bases unmatched: 8. The CDR3 runs 14 residues. Looked up from germline, CDR1 is SGHRS and CDR2 is YFSETQ. CDR3 sequence (DNA): TGCGCCAGCAGCTCCCACAGGGGGGACGGCGAGCAGTACTTC. It is translated as CASSSHRGDGEQYF.

The V gene is TRBV29-1, the J gene TRBJ2-2; D is possibly TRBD2 (6 bases). Trimming cost V 4 bases and J 4 bases, with 13 bases left between them. The CDR3 sequence is 14 residues long. Germline loops: CDR1 SQVTM, CDR2 ANQGSEA. The DNA of the CDR3 is TGCAGCGTTGTAGGAGGGGCGGGCACCGGGGAGCTGTTTTTT. It is translated as CSVVGGAGTGELFF.

The chain carries TRBV28 and TRBJ1-1; 7 bases are shared with TRBD1. The CDR3 sequence is 13 residues long. From germline, CDR1 is MDHEN and CDR2 SYDVKM. With V trimmed by 5 bases and J by 1 base, 1 base remained unmatched. For the CDR3, the DNA is TGTGCCAGCAGTCGACAGGGGAACACTGAAGCTTTCTTT. It codes for CASSRQGNTEAFF.

Written as DNA, the CDR3 is TGCAGCGTTGATAGATCCCGGGGCTATGGCTACACCTTC. Protein sequence: CSVDRSRGYGYTF. The chain joins TRBV29-1 to TRBJ1-2; D is unclear. V lost 3 bases and J 4 bases, leaving 12 bases between the germline ends. The CDR3 consists of 13 residues. Germline V gene sequence: CDR1 SQVTM, CDR2 ANQGSEA.

This chain uses TRBV18 with TRBJ2-5; TRBD2 is a possible D gene (6 bases). CDR3 size: 14 residues. The germline V and J ends were trimmed by 3 bases and 5 bases, with 13 bases remaining between them. Looked up from germline, CDR1 is KGHSH and CDR2 is LQKENI. The CDR3 DNA reads TGTGCCAGCTCACCTACCTCGGGAGCCGAGACCCAGTACTTC. It encodes CASSPTSGAETQYF.

This sequence joins TRBV6-1 and TRBJ2-7; 9 nucleotides match TRBD2. The CDR3 spans 15 residues. CDR1 is MNHNS, CDR2 SASEGT, per germline. V trimming: 1 base; J trimming: 1 base; junction bases outside the gene matches: 2. The CDR3 nucleotides read TGTGCCAGCAGTGAAGGGCTAGCGGGATCCTACGAGCAGTACTTC. It encodes CASSEGLAGSYEQYF.

The rearrangement links TRBV30 to TRBJ1-6; D is possibly TRBD1 (5 bases). The CDR3 is 13 residues long. Germline lookup yields CDR1 GTSNPN and CDR2 SVGIG (reference sequence). V was cut by 5 bases and J by 3 bases, with 8 bases left in between. The CDR3 reads CAWAGNYNSPLHF. The CDR3 bases are TGTGCCTGGGCAGGGAACTATAATTCACCCCTCCACTTT.

The genes are TRBV28 and TRBJ2-7; 7 nucleotides agree with TRBD1. Germline assignment: CDR1 MDHEN and CDR2 SYDVKM. CDR3 length equals 14 residues. V was clipped by 5 bases and J by 4 bases; unmatched bases: 8. Here the CDR3 reads CASSATGRVYEQYF. The CDR3 region has the DNA TGTGCCAGCAGTGCGACAGGGCGGGTGTACGAGCAGTACTTC.

The chain is built from TRBV18 and TRBJ2-5, with D unresolved. From germline, CDR1 is KGHSH and CDR2 LQKENI. The length of the CDR3 is 14 residues. V lost 2 bases, J lost 4 bases, and 11 bases lay in between. CDR3 bases: TGTGCCAGCTCACCATTGGCTGAGGTAGAGACCCAGTACTTC. Its translation is CASSPLAEVETQYF.

The rearrangement uses TRBV7-8 and TRBJ2-1, with D possibly TRBD2 on 6 matching bases. Trimming shortened V by 4 bases and J by 8 bases, and 18 bases separated the two germline ends. The CDR3 covers 15 residues. In germline, CDR1 is SGHVS, CDR2 FQNEAQ. In nucleotides, the CDR3 is TGTGCCAGCAGCTATTCGGGGGAGTGGGTAGATGAGCAGTTCTTC. Protein product: CASSYSGEWVDEQFF.

V gene TRBV10-1 combines with J gene TRBJ1-4, with D unresolved. Trimming stripped 3 bases from V and 0 bases from J, with 5 bases between. This CDR3 is 14 amino acids long. Looked up from germline, CDR1 is WNHNN and CDR2 is SYGVQD (reference sequence). This CDR3 is CASSELSTNEKLFF. In DNA, the CDR3 is TGCGCCAGCAGTGAACTCTCAACTAATGAAAAACTGTTTTTT.

DNA for the CDR3: TGTGCCAGCAGTGCTTGGACAATGAACACTGAAGCTTTCTTT. Amino acids: CASSAWTMNTEAFF. This chain joins TRBV2 and TRBJ1-1; the D gene is possibly TRBD1 (5 bases). V was pared by 4 bases and J by 0 bases, with 9 bases between. The CDR3 is 14 amino acids. The germline CDR1 and CDR2 sequences are SNHLY and FYNNEI.

The chain links TRBV7-2 to TRBJ1-6, with a tentative D call TRBD1 (5 bases). Between the trimmed V and J ends, which lost 5 bases and 7 bases, there was a span of 12 bases. The CDR3 runs to 14 residues. From germline, CDR1 is SGHTA and CDR2 FQGNSA. CDR3 DNA: TGTGCCAGCAGCCGGGGGGACGCCAATTCACCCCTCCACTTT. Protein sequence: CASSRGDANSPLHF.